Described below is a single T cell receptor beta chain sequence and its context. This record belongs to a study of CD8 T cells in Susac syndrome. Random hexamers served to reverse transcribe roughly 0.5 to 1 ug RNA. The amplification used immunoSEQ multiplex PCR on TCR beta CDR3; it spanned 54 Vbeta and 13 Jbeta. MiXCR was run by TCRdb on the immunoSEQ multiplex PCR reads, yielding one entry per CDR3 protein. The sample lists 250,000 to 350,000 distinct CDR3 sequences, about 90% occurring once. The V end was cut by 2 bases, the J end by 0 bases, with 7 bases between. This CDR3 region has 13 residues. Germline V gene data show CDR1 as SQVTM and CDR2 as ANQGSEA. The multiple sclerosis controls were treatment-naive patients with relapsing-remitting disease that was stable or active. Bulk CD8+ and CD4+ cells came from magnetic negative isolation; CD8+ TEMRA by FACS.

The sequence was obtained from a human donor with multiple sclerosis. The J gene is TRBJ1-1, the V gene TRBV29-1, with a weak D call TRBD1 (5 bases). Sequenced material: CD4+ T cells from PBMCs. The CDR3 DNA sequence: TGCAGCGTTGAAAAGGGGTTGAACACTGAAGCTTTCTTT. Its translation: CSVEKGLNTEAFF.